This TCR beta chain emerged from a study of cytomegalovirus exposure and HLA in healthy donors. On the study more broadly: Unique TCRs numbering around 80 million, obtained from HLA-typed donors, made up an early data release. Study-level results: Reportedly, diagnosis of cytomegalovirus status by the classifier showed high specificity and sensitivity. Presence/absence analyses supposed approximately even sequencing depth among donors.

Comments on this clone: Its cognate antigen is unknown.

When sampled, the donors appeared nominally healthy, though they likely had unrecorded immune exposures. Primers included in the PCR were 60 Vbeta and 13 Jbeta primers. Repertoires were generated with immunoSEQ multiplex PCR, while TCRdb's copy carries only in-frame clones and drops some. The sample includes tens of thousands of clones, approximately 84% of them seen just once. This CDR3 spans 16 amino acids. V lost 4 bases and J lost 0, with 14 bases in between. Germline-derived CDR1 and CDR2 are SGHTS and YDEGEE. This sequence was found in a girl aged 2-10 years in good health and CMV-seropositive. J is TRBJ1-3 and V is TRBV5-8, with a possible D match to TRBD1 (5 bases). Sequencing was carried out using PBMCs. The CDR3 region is CASSPTRVYSGNTIYF. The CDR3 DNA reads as TGTGCCAGCAGCCCCACCAGGGTCTACTCTGGAAACACCATATATTTT.